Here is one T cell receptor (beta chain) with its context. These data come from a study of T cell changes during pregnancy in multiple sclerosis. Method: immunoSEQ multiplex PCR; TCRdb's copy keeps in-frame clones and lacks some. The table shows 35,000 to 40,000 clones, with around 90% occurring only once. This CDR3 has 13 amino acids. Germline-derived CDR1 and CDR2 are SGHAT and FQNNGV. V lost 4 bases and J lost 1, with 4 bases in between. The starting material was peripheral blood, obtained in the third trimester of pregnancy. This rearrangement joins TRBV11-2 to TRBJ2-2; D uncertain. The sequence was obtained from a female donor in good health, enrolled as a control in a pregnancy study. The CDR3 coding sequence is TGTGCCAGCAGCTCGAGGAACACCGGGGAGCTGTTTTTT. Its translation is CASSSRNTGELFF.